The rows below give T cell receptor beta chains drawn from one sample of a study of T-cell memory formation after mild COVID-19. MiXCR, applied by TCRdb to the 5' RACE reads, yields one record per CDR3 protein. The sample carries about 140,000 distinct CDR3 sequences, about 14% recorded once. Sequences were obtained from PBMCs or a T cell subset sorted from them (not recorded which). All receptors derive from an adult woman who had mild COVID-19 (a few samples of this study predate the infection). Cell type and time point are not known. Each CDR3 is given with its conserved first and last residue. D genes are given only for firm matches. A row's size may be missing; if present it is once, few, many or a size class.

CDR3 DNA	CDR3 protein	D gene	V gene	clone size	J gene
TGTGCCAGCAGCTTAGATCGCTCCTCCCTTTACACCGGGGAGCTGTTTTTT	CASSLDRSSLYTGELFF	-	TRBV7-6	-	TRBJ2-2
TGTGCCAGCAGCCAAGATCTGGGGACCGGCACAGATACGCAGTATTTT	CASSQDLGTGTDTQYF	-	TRBV3-1	few	TRBJ2-3
TGTGCCAGCAGTATGTGGGATCAGGGCACCGGGGAGCTGTTTTTT	CASSMWDQGTGELFF	-	TRBV28	-	TRBJ2-2
TGTGCCAGCAGCCAAGATCGCGAGCCCTCGCCCAATGAGCAGTTCTTC	CASSQDREPSPNEQFF	-	TRBV3-1	few	TRBJ2-1
TGTGCCAGCAGCCAAGAGGGCCTTGGGACCACCACTGAAGCTTTCTTT	CASSQEGLGTTTEAFF	-	TRBV3-1	-	TRBJ1-1
TGTGCCACCAGTGATTCGCCGGGACTAGTGGGACCCTACTATGGCTACACCTTC	CATSDSPGLVGPYYGYTF	-	TRBV24-1	many	TRBJ1-2
TGCAGTGCAGAGACTAGCGGGACGTCCCAAGAGACCCAGTACTTC	CSAETSGTSQETQYF	TRBD2	TRBV20-1	few	TRBJ2-5
TGTGCCAGCAGCCCTACGAGGGTCGATGAGCAGTTCTTC	CASSPTRVDEQFF	-	TRBV7-9	-	TRBJ2-1
TGTGCCAGCAGTTTGAATCAGCGGACTTTCCTAAACACTGAAGCTTTCTTT	CASSLNQRTFLNTEAFF	-	TRBV27	many	TRBJ1-1
TGTGCCAGCAGTTCCGGGACCGAACCCTACGAGCAGTACTTC	CASSSGTEPYEQYF	-	TRBV27	-	TRBJ2-7
TGTGCCAGCAGTTATGGACGCAGCACAGATACGCAGTATTTT	CASSYGRSTDTQYF	-	TRBV6-6	few	TRBJ2-3
TGTGCCAGCAGCGAAGGGAACCCGGCCGGCCACTACGAGCAGTACTTC	CASSEGNPAGHYEQYF	-	TRBV9	-	TRBJ2-7
TGTGCCAGTAGTGTGGCAGGGGCGACCACTGAAGCTTTCTTT	CASSVAGATTEAFF	-	TRBV19	few	TRBJ1-1
TGTGCCAGCAGTCAGAGACCGGAGTGGAATCAGCCCCAGCATTTT	CASSQRPEWNQPQHF	-	TRBV12-3/TRBV12-4	-	TRBJ1-5
TGTGCCAGCGGTCGGGGATCCTACGAGCAGTACTTC	CASGRGSYEQYF	-	TRBV6-2/TRBV6-3	many	TRBJ2-7
TGCAGTGCCCCCGGCTCGGAGCGGGAGTTTACCTACGAGCAGTACTTC	CSAPGSEREFTYEQYF	TRBD2	TRBV20-1	-	TRBJ2-7
TGTGCCAGCCAATCCGGGCTACCTACCGACATTCAGTACTTC	CASQSGLPTDIQYF	-	TRBV7-9	few	TRBJ2-4
TGTGCCAGCAGCACAGCGGTAGGGCCGGTCGCCCTCGAGCAGTACTTC	CASSTAVGPVALEQYF	-	TRBV11-2	few	TRBJ2-7
TGTGCCAGCAGCACGACTAGGGGCCGATTCAATGAGCAGTTCTTC	CASSTTRGRFNEQFF	-	TRBV12-3/TRBV12-4	few	TRBJ2-1
TGTGCCACCTCTGACCGCACAGATACGCAGTATTTT	CATSDRTDTQYF	-	TRBV6-5	few	TRBJ2-3
TGTGCTAGCAGCTCTGGCTGGGGTGCAGATACGCAGTATTTT	CASSSGWGADTQYF	-	TRBV7-7	few	TRBJ2-3
TGTGCTAGTGGTTTGGCCACAGGTTACAATGAGCAGTTCTTC	CASGLATGYNEQFF	-	TRBV12-5	-	TRBJ2-1
TGTGCCAGCAGCAAAGTCGGGGACGGTAAGACCCAGTACTTC	CASSKVGDGKTQYF	-	TRBV21-1	few	TRBJ2-5
TGCAGCGTTGAGGGGTTGGGTAACCAAGAGACCCAGTACTTC	CSVEGLGNQETQYF	-	TRBV29-1	-	TRBJ2-5
TGTGCCAGCAGCTGGGGGAGCGGACAAGAGACCCAGTACTTC	CASSWGSGQETQYF	-	TRBV7-8	-	TRBJ2-5